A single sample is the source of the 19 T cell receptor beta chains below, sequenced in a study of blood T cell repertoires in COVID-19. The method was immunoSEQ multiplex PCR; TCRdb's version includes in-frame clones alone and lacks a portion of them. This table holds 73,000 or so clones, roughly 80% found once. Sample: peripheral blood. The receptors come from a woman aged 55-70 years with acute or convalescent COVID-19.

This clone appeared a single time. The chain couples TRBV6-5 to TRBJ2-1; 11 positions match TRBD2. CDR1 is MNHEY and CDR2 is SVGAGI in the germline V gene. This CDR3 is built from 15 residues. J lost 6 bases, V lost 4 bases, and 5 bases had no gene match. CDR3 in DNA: TGTGCCAGCAGTTTACTAGCGGGGGAGGCCAATGAGCAGTTCTTC. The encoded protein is CASSLLAGEANEQFF.

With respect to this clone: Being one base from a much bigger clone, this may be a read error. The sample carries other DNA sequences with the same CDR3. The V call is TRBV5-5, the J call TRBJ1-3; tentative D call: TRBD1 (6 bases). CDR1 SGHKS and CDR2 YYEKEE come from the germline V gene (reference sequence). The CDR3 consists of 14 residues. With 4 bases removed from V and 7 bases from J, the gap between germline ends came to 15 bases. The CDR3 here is CASSATGGRNTIYF. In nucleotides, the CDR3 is TGTGCCAGCAGCGCGACGGGGGGCCGTAACACCATATATTTT.

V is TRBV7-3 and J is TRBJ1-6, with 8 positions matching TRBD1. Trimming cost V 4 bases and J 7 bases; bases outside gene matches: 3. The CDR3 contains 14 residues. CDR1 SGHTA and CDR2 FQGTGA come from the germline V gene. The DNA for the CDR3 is TGTGCCAGCAGCTCCTACAGGGGGAATTCACCCCTCCACTTT. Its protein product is CASSSYRGNSPLHF.

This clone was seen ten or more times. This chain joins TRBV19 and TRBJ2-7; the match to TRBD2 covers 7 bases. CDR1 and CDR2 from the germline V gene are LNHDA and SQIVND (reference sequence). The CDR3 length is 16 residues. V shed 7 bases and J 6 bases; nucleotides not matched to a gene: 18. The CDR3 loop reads CASIDKSGTGGCEQYF. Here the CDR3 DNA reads TGTGCCAGTATCGATAAGAGCGGGACCGGGGGTTGCGAGCAGTACTTC.

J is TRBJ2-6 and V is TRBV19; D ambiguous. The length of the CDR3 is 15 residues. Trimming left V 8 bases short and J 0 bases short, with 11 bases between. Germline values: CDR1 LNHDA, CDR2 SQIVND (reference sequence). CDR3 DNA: TGTGCCAGTGGTGTAGGGCACTCTGGGGCCAACGTCCTGACTTTC. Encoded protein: CASGVGHSGANVLTF.

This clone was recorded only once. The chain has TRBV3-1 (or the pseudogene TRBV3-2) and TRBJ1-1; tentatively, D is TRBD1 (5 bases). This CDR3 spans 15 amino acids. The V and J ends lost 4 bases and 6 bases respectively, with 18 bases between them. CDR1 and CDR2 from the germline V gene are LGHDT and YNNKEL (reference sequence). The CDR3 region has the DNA TGTGCCAGCAGCCGGACCACAACAGGACCCGCTGAAGCTTTCTTT. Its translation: CASSRTTTGPAEAFF.

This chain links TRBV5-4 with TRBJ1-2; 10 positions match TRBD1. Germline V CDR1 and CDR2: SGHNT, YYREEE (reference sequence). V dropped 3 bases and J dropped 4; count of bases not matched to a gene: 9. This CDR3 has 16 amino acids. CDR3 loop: CASSSVGGTGVYGYTF. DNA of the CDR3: TGTGCCAGCAGCTCAGTCGGGGGGACAGGGGTCTATGGCTACACCTTC.

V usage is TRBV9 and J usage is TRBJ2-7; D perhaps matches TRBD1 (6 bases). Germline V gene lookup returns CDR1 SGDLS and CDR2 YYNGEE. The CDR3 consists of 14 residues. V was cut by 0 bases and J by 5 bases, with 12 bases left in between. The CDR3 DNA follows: TGTGCCAGCAGCGTAGCCCAGGGGTTGGACGAGCAGTACTTC. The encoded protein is CASSVAQGLDEQYF.

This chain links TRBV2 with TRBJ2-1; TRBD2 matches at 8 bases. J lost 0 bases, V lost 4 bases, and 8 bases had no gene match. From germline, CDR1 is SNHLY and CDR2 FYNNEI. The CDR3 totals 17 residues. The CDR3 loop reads CASSGGHAGGSYNEQFF. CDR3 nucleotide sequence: TGTGCCAGCAGTGGTGGCCATGCGGGGGGCTCCTACAATGAGCAGTTCTTC.

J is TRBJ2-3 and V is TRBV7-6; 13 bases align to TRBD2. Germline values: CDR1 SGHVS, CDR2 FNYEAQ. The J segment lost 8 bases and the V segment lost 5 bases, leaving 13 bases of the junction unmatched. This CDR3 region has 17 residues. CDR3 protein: CASSQDTSGGASVTQYF. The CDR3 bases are TGTGCCAGCAGCCAAGATACTAGCGGGGGGGCCTCAGTTACGCAGTATTTT.

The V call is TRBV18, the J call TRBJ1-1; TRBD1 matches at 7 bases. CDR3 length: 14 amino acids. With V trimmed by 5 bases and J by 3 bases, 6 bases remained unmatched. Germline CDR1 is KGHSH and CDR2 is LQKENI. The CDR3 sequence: CASSGDRYHTEAFF. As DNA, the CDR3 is TGTGCCAGCTCAGGGGACAGATATCACACTGAAGCTTTCTTT.

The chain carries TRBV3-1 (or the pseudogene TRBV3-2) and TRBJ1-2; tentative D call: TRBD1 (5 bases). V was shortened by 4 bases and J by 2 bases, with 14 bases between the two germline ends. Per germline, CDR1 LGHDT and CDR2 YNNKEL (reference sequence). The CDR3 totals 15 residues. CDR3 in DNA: TGTGCCAGCAGCCCCCGTCGGCGGGACAACTATGGCTACACCTTC. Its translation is CASSPRRRDNYGYTF.

The CDR3 reads CASSPSGGNGDGTDTQYF. In DNA form, the CDR3 reads TGCGCCAGCAGCCCTTCGGGGGGCAACGGGGATGGCACAGATACGCAGTATTTT. The chain has TRBV4-1 and TRBJ2-3, with D possibly matching TRBD2 (7 bases). The CDR3 consists of 18 residues. Trimming removed 4 bases from V and 1 base from J, with 21 bases in between. Per germline, CDR1 MGHRA and CDR2 YSYEKL.

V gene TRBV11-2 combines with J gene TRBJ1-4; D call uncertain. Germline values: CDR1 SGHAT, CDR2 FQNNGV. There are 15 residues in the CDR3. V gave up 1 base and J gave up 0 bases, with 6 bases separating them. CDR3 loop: CASSLGGTTNEKLFF. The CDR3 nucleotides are TGTGCCAGCAGCTTAGGAGGGACAACTAATGAAAAACTGTTTTTT.

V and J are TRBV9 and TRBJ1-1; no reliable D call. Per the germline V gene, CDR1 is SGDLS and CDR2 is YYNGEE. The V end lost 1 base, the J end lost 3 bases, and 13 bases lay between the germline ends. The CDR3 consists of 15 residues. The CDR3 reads CASSVTAGGDTEAFF. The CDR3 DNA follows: TGTGCCAGCAGCGTAACGGCTGGCGGGGACACTGAAGCTTTCTTT.

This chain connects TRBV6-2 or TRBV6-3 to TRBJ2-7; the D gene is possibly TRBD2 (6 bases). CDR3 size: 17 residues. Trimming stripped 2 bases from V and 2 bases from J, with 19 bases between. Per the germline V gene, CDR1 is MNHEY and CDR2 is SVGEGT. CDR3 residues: CASSYSRVGLQTYEQYF. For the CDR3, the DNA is TGTGCCAGCAGTTACAGCCGGGTAGGACTACAGACCTACGAGCAGTACTTC.

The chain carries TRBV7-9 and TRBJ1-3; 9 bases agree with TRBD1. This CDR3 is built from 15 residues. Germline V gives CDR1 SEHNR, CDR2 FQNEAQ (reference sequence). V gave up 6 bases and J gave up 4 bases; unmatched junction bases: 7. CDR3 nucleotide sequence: TGTGCCAGCAGTCCCAGGACAGGGGCCGGAAACACCATATATTTT. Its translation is CASSPRTGAGNTIYF. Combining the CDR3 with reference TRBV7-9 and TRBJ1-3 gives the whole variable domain DTGVSQNPRHKITKRGQNVTFRCDPISEHNRLYWYRQTLGQGPEFLTYFQNEAQLEKSRLLSDRFSAERPKGSFSTLEIQRTEQGDSAMYLCASSPRTGAGNTIYFGEGSWLTVV.

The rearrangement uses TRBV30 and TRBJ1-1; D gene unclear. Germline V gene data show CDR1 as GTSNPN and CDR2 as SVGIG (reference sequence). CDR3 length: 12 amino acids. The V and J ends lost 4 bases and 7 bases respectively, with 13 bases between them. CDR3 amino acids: CAWTEGFGEAFF. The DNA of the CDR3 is TGTGCCTGGACGGAGGGATTTGGTGAAGCTTTCTTT.

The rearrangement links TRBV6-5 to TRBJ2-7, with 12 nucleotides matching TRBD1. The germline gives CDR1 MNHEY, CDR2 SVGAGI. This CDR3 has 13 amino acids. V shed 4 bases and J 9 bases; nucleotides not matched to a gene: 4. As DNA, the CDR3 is TGTGCCAGCAGTTGGGGGACAGGGGGCGTGCAGTACTTC. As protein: CASSWGTGGVQYF.